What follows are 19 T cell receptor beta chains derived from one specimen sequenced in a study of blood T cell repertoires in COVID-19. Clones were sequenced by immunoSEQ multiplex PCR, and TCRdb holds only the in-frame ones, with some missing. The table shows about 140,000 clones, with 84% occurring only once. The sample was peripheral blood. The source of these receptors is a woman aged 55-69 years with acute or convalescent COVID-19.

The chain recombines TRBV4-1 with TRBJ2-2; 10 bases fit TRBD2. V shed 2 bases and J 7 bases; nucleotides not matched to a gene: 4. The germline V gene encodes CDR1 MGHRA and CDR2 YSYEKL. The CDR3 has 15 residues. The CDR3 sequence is CASSQLAGANGELFF. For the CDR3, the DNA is TGCGCCAGCAGCCAACTAGCGGGAGCAAACGGGGAGCTGTTTTTT.

CDR3 protein: CASSFLASGTGNEQFF. The CDR3 DNA follows: TGTGCCAGCAGTTTCCTGGCTAGCGGGACTGGAAATGAGCAGTTCTTC. The V and J genes are TRBV28 and TRBJ2-1; TRBD2 agrees at 9 bases. With 3 bases clipped from V and 7 bases from J, the junction kept 10 bases outside the gene matches. The germline V gene encodes CDR1 MDHEN and CDR2 SYDVKM. This CDR3 contains 16 residues. Complete variable domain (other parts from reference TRBV28 and TRBJ2-1): DVKVTQSSRYLVKRTGEKVFLECVQDMDHENMFWYRQDPGLGLRLIYFSYDVKMKEKGDIPEGYSVSREKKERFSLILESASTNQTSMYLCASSFLASGTGNEQFFGPGTRLTVL.

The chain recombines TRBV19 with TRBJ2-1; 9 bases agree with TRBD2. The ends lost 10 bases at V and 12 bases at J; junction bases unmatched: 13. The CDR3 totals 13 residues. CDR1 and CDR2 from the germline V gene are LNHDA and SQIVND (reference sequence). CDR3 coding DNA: TGTGCCACCGCGGGACTAGCATCTCTCGGGCAGTTCTTC. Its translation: CATAGLASLGQFF.

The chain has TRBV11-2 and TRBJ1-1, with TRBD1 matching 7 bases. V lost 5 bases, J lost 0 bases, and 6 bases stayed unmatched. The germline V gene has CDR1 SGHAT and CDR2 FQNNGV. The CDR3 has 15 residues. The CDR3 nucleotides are TGTGCCAGCAGCACTAGACAGGGACTGAACACTGAAGCTTTCTTT. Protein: CASSTRQGLNTEAFF.

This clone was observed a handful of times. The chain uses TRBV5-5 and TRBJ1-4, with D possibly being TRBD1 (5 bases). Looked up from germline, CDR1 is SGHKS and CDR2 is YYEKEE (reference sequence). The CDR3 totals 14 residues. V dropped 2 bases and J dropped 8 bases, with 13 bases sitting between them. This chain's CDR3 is CASSLWTFKEKLFF. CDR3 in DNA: TGTGCCAGCAGCTTATGGACATTTAAAGAAAAACTGTTTTTT.

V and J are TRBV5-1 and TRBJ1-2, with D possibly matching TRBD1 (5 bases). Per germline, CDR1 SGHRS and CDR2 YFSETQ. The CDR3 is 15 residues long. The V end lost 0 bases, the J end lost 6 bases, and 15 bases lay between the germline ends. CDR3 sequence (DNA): TGCGCCAGCAGCTTGGTGGCGGGACCGAATAATGGCTACACCTTC. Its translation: CASSLVAGPNNGYTF.

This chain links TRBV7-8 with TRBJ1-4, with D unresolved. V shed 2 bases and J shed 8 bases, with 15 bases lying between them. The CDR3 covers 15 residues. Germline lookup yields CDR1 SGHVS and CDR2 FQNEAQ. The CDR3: CASSLMAGWAEKLFF. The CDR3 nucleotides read TGTGCCAGCAGCTTAATGGCAGGATGGGCGGAAAAACTGTTTTTT. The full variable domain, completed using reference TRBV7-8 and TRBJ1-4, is GAGVSQSPRYKVAKRGQDVALRCDPISGHVSLFWYQQALGQGPEFLTYFQNEAQLDKSGLPSDRFFAERPEGSVSTLKIQRTQQEDSAVYLCASSLMAGWAEKLFFGSGTQLSVL.

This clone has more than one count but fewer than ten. The DNA of the CDR3 is TGCGCCAGCAGCTTGGAGATAACAGGGCATCGAGAGAAAGAGCAGTACTTC. Translating it yields CASSLEITGHREKEQYF. This chain joins TRBV5-1 and TRBJ2-7, with D perhaps TRBD1 (6 bases). Germline lookup yields CDR1 SGHRS and CDR2 YFSETQ. The CDR3 extends over 17 amino acids. The V end lost 0 bases, the J end lost 7 bases, and 23 bases lay between the germline ends. Based on the CDR3 plus reference TRBV5-1 and TRBJ2-7, the full variable domain is KAGVTQTPRYLIKTRGQQVTLSCSPISGHRSVSWYQQTPGQGLQFLFEYFSETQRNKGNFPGRFSGRQFSNSRSEMNVSTLELGDSALYLCASSLEITGHREKEQYFGPGTRLTVT.

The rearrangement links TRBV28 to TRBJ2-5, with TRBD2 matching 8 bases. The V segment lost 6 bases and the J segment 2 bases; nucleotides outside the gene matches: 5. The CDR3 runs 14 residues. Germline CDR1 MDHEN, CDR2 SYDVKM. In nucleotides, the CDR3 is TGTGCCAGCAGGTCAGCGGGAGCGCAAGAGACCCAGTACTTC. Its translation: CASRSAGAQETQYF.

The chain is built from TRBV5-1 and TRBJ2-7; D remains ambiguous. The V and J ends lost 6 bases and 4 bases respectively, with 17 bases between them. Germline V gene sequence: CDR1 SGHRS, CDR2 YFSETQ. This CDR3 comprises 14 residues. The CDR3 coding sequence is TGCGCCAGCACTTCCCCAGGCCGATTATACGAGCAGTACTTC. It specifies CASTSPGRLYEQYF.

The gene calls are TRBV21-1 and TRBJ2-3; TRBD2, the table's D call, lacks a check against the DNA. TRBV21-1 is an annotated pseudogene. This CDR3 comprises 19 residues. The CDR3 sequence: CASSKLFETLAGGSDTQYF. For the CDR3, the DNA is TGTGCCAGCAGCAAATTATTCGAGACGCTAGCGGGAGGGTCAGATACGCAGTATTTT.

CDR3 nucleotides: TGTGCCAGCAGTCTCGGGGGGGTCTCCTACGAGCAGTACTTC. Protein: CASSLGGVSYEQYF. V gene TRBV28 combines with J gene TRBJ2-7, with TRBD2 matching over 8 bases. This CDR3 has 14 residues. The trim removed 5 bases at V and 0 bases at J, leaving 3 bases unmatched. Germline assignment: CDR1 MDHEN and CDR2 SYDVKM.

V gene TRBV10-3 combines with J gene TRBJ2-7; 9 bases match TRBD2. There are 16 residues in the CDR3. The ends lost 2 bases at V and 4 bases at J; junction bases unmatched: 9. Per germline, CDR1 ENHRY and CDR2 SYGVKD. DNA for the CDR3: TGTGCCATCAGTGAGCGCCCTAGCGGGGACTATTACGAGCAGTACTTC. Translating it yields CAISERPSGDYYEQYF.

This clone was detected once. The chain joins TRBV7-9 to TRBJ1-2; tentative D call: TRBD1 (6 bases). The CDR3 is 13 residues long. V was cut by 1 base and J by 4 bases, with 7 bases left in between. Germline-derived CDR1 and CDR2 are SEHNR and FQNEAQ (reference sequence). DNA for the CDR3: TGTGCCAGCAGCTTAGAACAGGGCTATGGCTACACCTTC. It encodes CASSLEQGYGYTF. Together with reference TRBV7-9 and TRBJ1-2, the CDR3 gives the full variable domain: DTGVSQNPRHKITKRGQNVTFRCDPISEHNRLYWYRQTLGQGPEFLTYFQNEAQLEKSRLLSDRFSAERPKGSFSTLEIQRTEQGDSAMYLCASSLEQGYGYTFGSGTRLTVV.

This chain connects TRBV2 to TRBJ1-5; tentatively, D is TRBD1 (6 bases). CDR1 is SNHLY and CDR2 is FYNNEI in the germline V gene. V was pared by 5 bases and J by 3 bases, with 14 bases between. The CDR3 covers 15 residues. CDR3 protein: CASSREQGANQPQHF. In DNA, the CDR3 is TGTGCCAGCAGTAGGGAACAGGGTGCCAATCAGCCCCAGCATTTT.

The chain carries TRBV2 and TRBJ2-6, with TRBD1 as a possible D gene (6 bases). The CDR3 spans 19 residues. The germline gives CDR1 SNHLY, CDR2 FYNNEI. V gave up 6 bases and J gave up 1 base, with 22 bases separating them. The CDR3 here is CASSAKGSYDRSGANVLTF. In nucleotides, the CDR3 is TGTGCCAGCAGCGCCAAAGGATCCTACGACAGGTCTGGGGCCAACGTCCTGACTTTC.

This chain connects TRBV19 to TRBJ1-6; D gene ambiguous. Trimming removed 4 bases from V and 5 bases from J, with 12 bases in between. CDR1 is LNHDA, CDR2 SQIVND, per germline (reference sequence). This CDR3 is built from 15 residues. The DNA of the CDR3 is TGTGCCAGTAGTAGGGGAGCATTAGATAATTCACCCCTCCACTTT. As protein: CASSRGALDNSPLHF. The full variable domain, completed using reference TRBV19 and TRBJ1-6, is DGGITQSPKYLFRKEGQNVTLSCEQNLNHDAMYWYRQDPGQGLRLIYYSQIVNDFQKGDIAEGYSVSREKKESFPLTVTSAQKNPTAFYLCASSRGALDNSPLHFGNGTRLTVT.

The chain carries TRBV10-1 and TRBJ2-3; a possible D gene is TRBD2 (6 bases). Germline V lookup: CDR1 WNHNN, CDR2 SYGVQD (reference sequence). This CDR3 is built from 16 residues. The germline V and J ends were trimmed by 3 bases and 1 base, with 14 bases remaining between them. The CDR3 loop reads CASSDRGKPGTDTQYF. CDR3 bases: TGCGCCAGCAGTGACCGGGGGAAGCCTGGCACAGATACGCAGTATTTT.

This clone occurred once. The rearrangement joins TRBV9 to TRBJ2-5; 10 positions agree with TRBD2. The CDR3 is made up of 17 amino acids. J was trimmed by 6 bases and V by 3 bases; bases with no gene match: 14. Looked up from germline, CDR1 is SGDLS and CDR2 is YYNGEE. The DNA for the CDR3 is TGTGCCAGCAGCGCGAGTCGTGGGGCTAGCGGGAGCAAGACCCAGTACTTC. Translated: CASSASRGASGSKTQYF.